This T cell receptor beta chain was recovered during a study of T cell clonality in common variable immunodeficiency. Ten or more counts support this clone. Antigen unknown. Sequencing ends 3 residues short of the CDR3 end; the germline J gene provides the rest. Libraries were prepared by immunoSEQ multiplex PCR; TCRdb keeps only in-frame clonotypes and omits some of them. Listed here are more than 35,000 clones without any singletons, the top ten holding roughly 3.2%. The ends were cut back, 3 bases at V and 4 bases at J, with 14 bases in the middle. The CDR3 runs to 14 residues. The germline CDR1 and CDR2 sequences are SGHNT and YYREEE (reference sequence). Whole-study findings and limits: Compared with controls, CVID subjects had fewer shared TCRbeta clones. TCRbeta clonality was increased in CVID versus healthy controls. Repertoire-complication correlations in CVID were limited by patient heterogeneity.

The TCR originated in a person between 18 and 69 years old in good health. The J gene is TRBJ2-7, the V gene TRBV5-4, with TRBD1 as a possible D gene (6 bases). The specimen was peripheral blood mononuclear cells. CDR3 sequence: CASSSDRYPYEQYF. CDR3 DNA (partial): TGTGCCAGCAGCTCTGACAGGTATCCTTACGAG.